This T cell receptor (beta chain) was obtained from a study of T cell responses to AZD1222 COVID-19 vaccine. This CDR3 contains 15 residues. Germline CDR1 SNHLY, CDR2 FYNNEI. Trimming pared 3 bases from V and 0 bases from J, leaving 6 bases between. Libraries were prepared by immunoSEQ multiplex PCR; TCRdb keeps only in-frame clonotypes and omits some of them. The top ten hold roughly 1.2% of the sample, which has about 150,000 clones, roughly nine tenths seen once. The chain recombines TRBV2 with TRBJ1-6; unclear D gene. This clonotype was sampled from an adult who received the AZD1222 COVID-19 vaccine. Specimen: peripheral blood, collected 28 days after the second AZD1222 dose. The CDR3 DNA reads TGTGCCAGCAGTGACAGTCGCTCCTATAATTCACCCCTCCACTTT. This sequence encodes CASSDSRSYNSPLHF.